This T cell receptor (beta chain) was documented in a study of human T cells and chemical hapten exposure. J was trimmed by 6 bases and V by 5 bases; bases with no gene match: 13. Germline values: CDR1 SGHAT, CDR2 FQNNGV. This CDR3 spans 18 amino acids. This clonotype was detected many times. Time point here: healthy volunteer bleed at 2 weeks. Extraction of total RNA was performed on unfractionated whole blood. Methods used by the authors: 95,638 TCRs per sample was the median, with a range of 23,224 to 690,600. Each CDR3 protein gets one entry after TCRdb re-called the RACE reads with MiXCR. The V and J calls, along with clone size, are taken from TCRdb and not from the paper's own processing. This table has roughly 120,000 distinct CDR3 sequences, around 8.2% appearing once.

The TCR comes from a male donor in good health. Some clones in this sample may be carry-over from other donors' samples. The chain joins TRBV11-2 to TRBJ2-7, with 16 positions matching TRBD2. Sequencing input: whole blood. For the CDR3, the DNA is TGTGCCAGCAGCCCGCGCCCTGGGGGACTAGCGGGAGGGAGCGAGCAGTACTTC. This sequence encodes CASSPRPGGLAGGSEQYF.